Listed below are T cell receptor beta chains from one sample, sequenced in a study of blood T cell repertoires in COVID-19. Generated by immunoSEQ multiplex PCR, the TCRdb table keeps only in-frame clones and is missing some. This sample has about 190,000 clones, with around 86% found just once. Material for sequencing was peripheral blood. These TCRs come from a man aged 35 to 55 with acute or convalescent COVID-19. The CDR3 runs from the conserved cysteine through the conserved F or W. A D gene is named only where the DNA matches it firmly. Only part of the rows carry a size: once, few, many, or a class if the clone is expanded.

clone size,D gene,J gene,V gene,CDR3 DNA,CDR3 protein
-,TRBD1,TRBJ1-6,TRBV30,TGTGCCTGGAGTGATCCAGGGGGGTCTCTCAATTCACCCCTCCACTTT,CAWSDPGGSLNSPLHF
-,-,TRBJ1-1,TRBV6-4,TGTGCCAGCAGTCTTTCGCGGGACACTGAAGCTTTCTTT,CASSLSRDTEAFF
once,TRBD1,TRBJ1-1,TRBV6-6,TGTGCCAGCAGTCCTCCCGGGACAGTGAACACTGAAGCTTTCTTT,CASSPPGTVNTEAFF
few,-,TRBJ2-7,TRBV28,TGTGCCAGCAGTTTATGGGGTGGGGGCAGCTCCTACGAGCAGTACTTC,CASSLWGGGSSYEQYF
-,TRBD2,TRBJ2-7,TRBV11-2,TGTGCCAGCAGCTTAAGGGCAGGACTAGCCACACCTGCCGAGCAGTACTTC,CASSLRAGLATPAEQYF
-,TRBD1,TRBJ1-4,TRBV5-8,TGTGCCAGCACCTGGAGAGGACAGGGAGTAACTAATGAAAAACTGTTTTTT,CASTWRGQGVTNEKLFF
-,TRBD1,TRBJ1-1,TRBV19,TGTGCCAGTAGTATAACCGGGACAGCGAACACTGAAGCTTTCTTT,CASSITGTANTEAFF
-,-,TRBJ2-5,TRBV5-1,TGCGCCAGCAGCTTGGGTTCGGAGGGGTCCCAGTACTTC,CASSLGSEGSQYF
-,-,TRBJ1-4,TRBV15,TGTGCCACCAGCACGGGGAGGAGTAATGAAAAACTGTTTTTT,CATSTGRSNEKLFF
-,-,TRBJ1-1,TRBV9,TGTGCCAGCAGCCCACAGGTCATGAACACTGAAGCTTTCTTT,CASSPQVMNTEAFF
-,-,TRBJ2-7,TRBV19,TGTGCCAGTAGTTTTGAGGATTCCTACGAGCAGTACTTC,CASSFEDSYEQYF
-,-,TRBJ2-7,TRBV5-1,TGCGCCAGCAGCTTGGACAGGGACGAGCAGTACTTC,CASSLDRDEQYF
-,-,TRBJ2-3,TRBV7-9,TGTGCCAGCACCGGGCGGGTATTCAGCACAGATACGCAGTATTTT,CASTGRVFSTDTQYF
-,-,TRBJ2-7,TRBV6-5,TGTGCCAGCAGTTCCCCCAGCTCCTACGAGCAGTACTTC,CASSSPSSYEQYF
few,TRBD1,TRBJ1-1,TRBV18,TGTGCCAGCTCACCACAGGGGGCAAAGACTGAAGCTTTCTTT,CASSPQGAKTEAFF
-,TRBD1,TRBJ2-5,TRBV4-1,TGCGCCAGCAGCCAGACAGGGAAGTCGCAAGAGACCCAGTACTTC,CASSQTGKSQETQYF
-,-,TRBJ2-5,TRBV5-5,TGTGCCAGCAGCCCCGACAGCCAAGAGACCCAGTACTTC,CASSPDSQETQYF
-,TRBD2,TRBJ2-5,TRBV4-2,TGTGCCAGCAGCCAACGGACTAGCGGGAGCCAAGAGACCCAGTACTTC,CASSQRTSGSQETQYF
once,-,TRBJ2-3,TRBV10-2,TGCGCCAGCAGTGGAGCTCGCGGGGGCGACACAGATACGCAGTATTTT,CASSGARGGDTDTQYF
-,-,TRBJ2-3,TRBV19,TGTGCCAGTCGGCGGATGGGGGCAGGAGATACGCAGTATTTT,CASRRMGAGDTQYF
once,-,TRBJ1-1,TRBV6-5,TGTGCCAGCAGTTTAACCCCGGGGAGGAACACTGAAGCTTTCTTT,CASSLTPGRNTEAFF
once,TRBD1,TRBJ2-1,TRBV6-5,TGTGCCATAAGATCCGGGACAGGCTACAATGAGCAGTTCTTC,CAIRSGTGYNEQFF
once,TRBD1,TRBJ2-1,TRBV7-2,TGTGCCAGTAGGGGACAGGGCCCCTACAATGAGCAGTTCTTC,CASRGQGPYNEQFF
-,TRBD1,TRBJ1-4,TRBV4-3,TGCGCCAGCAGCCAGATCGCCGGGACAGGGGACGAAGAAAAACTGTTTTTT,CASSQIAGTGDEEKLFF